This T cell receptor (beta chain) is drawn from a study of OX40 agonist ivuxolimab in advanced cancers. Looking at the study overall: At just under 85% male, the cohort had a mean age of roughly 60 years, ranging from about 20 to 79.

TCRdb's copy holds only in-frame clones and misses some; the assay was immunoSEQ multiplex PCR. The sample shows under 100,000 clones, about 84% of them seen only once. This TCR derives from an adult with an advanced solid tumor such as melanoma, head and neck, liver or kidney cancer. Specimen: CD4+ or CD8+ T cells sorted from blood, collected in a trial of the OX40 agonist ivuxolimab.

This CDR3 reads CASSPPARAGYTF. In DNA, the CDR3 is TGTGCCAGCTCACCACCGGCAAGGGCAGGCTACACCTTC. The chain carries TRBV18 and TRBJ1-2; D gene unclear. Germline assignment: CDR1 KGHSH and CDR2 LQKENI. The V gene lost 0 bases and the J gene lost 8 bases, with 10 bases spanning the gap. This CDR3 has 13 amino acids.